Described below is a single T cell receptor (beta chain) sequence and its context. Its antigen is still unknown. No per-base quality is available; no much larger clone lies one base away. CDR1 SQVTM and CDR2 ANQGSEA are derived from the germline V gene. The CDR3, cysteine through phenylalanine, is 13 amino acids long. Only the CDR3 DNA is retained, 39 bases long and in frame from the first base. Trimming accounts for 3 bases at V and 11 bases at J, while the number of junction bases matched to no gene is 8. TCRbeta CDR3 regions were amplified from genomic DNA by means of the immunoSEQ Assay, a bias-controlled multiplex PCR. On the authors' methods: Nucleated cell counts per sample were estimated from amplification of reference gene primers within the assay. Sequence reads were collapsed and filtered to measure the absolute abundance of every unique TCRbeta CDR3 rearrangement. For each sample, productive Simpson clonality was calculated as the square root of Simpson's diversity index across productive rearrangements. Entries here come from immuneACCESS through TCRdb and include only in-frame sequences with V and J called. Some clones fail to appear in such tables; in the studies checked, an unresolved V gene covers under half of the shortfall, and the cause of the remainder is unknown. V, J and clone size reflect that table, while D and trimming were determined from the DNA. The sample records 200,000 or so clones, around 90% of which are singletons. Roughly 3% of the sample rests with the top ten.

One collaborating source in Seattle enrolled patients during active infection and followed them longitudinally through the course of disease. Whole blood was collected in K2EDTA tubes by collaborating institutions according to the institutions' own protocols. For TCRbeta analysis, collaborator samples were shipped as frozen whole blood, as isolated PBMCs, or as DNA extracted from either sample type. The sample belongs to a study of blood T cell repertoires in COVID-19 (dated by TCRdb to the early 2020s). About the full investigation: Collaborator samples came from the United States, Italy and Spain and covered acute and convalescent phases of COVID-19. The prospective study material was composed of cDNA or gDNA derived from T cells, B-cell-depleted T cells, or PBMCs. Deeply sampled blood TCRbeta repertoires from subjects exposed to, actively infected with, or recovered from COVID-19 were included in the dataset. The repertoires were made available in a free public database intended to serve as a resource for research on the immune response to SARS-CoV-2. Samples came from the ongoing ImmuneRACE study (first 160 participants) plus 1,254 subjects from 6 global collaborators. Nearly every sample came with metadata listing a de-identified subject ID, COVID-19 status, age in years and sex. Where available, HLA class I and class II types were obtained from metadata supplied by the sample provider rather than from assay-based typing.

Overall study results and their limits: How much clinical and demographic metadata was included differed by source and by participant, and the metadata was provided uncurated.

The V gene is TRBV29-1 and the J gene is TRBJ1-4; 8 central bases correspond to TRBD1. The sequence came from a man aged 30 to 45 with COVID-19, enrolled during active disease. The sample comprised peripheral blood. The CDR3 region: CSVELTGDGKLFF. DNA sequence: TGCAGCGTTGAGTTGACAGGGGACGGGAAACTGTTTTTT.